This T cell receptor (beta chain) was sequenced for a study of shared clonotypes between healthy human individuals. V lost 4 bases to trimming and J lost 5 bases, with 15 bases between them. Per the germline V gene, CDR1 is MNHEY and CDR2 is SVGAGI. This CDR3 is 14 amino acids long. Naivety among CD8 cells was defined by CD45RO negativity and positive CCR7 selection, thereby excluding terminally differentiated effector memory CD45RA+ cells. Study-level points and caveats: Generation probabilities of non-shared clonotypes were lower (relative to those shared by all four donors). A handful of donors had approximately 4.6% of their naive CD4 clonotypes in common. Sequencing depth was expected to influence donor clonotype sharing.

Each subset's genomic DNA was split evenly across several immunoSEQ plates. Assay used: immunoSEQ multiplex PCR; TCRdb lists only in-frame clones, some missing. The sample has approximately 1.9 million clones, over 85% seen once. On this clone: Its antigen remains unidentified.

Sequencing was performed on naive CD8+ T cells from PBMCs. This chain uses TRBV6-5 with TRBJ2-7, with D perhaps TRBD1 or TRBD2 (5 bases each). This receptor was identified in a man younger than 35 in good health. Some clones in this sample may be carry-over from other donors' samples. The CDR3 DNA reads TGTGCCAGCAGTTTTGGGACGGTAAGCGACGAGCAGTACTTC. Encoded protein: CASSFGTVSDEQYF.